The subject of this entry is one TCR beta chain. This clone is a singleton in its sample. Its antigen has not been determined. No base quality values were provided; no much bigger clone lies one nucleotide off. From the germline V gene, CDR1 is KGHSH and CDR2 is LQKENI. The junction carries 12 bases between V and J, which are trimmed by 3 bases and 7 bases respectively. Inclusive of the bounding cysteine and phenylalanine, the CDR3 is 13 residues long. Only the CDR3 DNA is retained, 39 bases long and in frame from the first base. The library was generated by the immunoSEQ multiplex PCR assay. TCRdb provides this immuneACCESS table in a form limited to in-frame rearrangements. Some clones are lacking; in checked studies, under half of them reflect an unresolved V gene, and why the rest are absent is not known. The sample records approximately 140,000 clones, more than 85% of which are singletons. The ten largest clones add up to roughly 5.5% of the sample.

This entry belongs to a study of control samples from healthy donors and cancer patients (dated by TCRdb to between 2020 and 2021). The receptor was derived from a man between 18 and 35 years old in good health. The sequenced sample consisted of blood. The rearranged chain carries TRBV18 and TRBJ1-1; TRBD1 could be the D gene, as 5 bases match. The CDR3: CASSPSRDGEAFF. The DNA reads as follows: TGTGCCAGCTCACCGTCGAGGGACGGTGAAGCTTTCTTT.